This T cell receptor beta chain was obtained from a study of identical twins. Through template switching, a universal primer site was introduced, and the cDNA contained unique molecular identifiers. Via MiXCR, TCRdb re-called the 5' RACE reads, giving one row per CDR3 protein. This sample has around 1.7 million distinct CDR3 sequences, with less than 40% found just once. Findings and limits, study-wide: The presence of invariant MAIT and iNKT cells could partly confound analyses of zero-insertion sequences. Memory repertoires lacked the insertion deficit that abundant cord blood beta clonotypes showed. Excess low generation probability was seen in twin-shared out-of-frame alpha sequences.

With regard to this clonotype: Its antigen is currently unknown.

The CDR3 contains 16 residues. CDR1 and CDR2 from the germline V gene are SGHTA and FQGNSA. Trimming took 6 bases from V and 5 from J; bases not matched to a gene: 13. This clonotype was sampled from a newborn girl in good health. Source material: cord blood. The chain recombines TRBV7-2 with TRBJ2-3, with 8 bases matching TRBD2. CDR3 residues: CASSSRSGARKDTQYF. CDR3 DNA sequence: TGTGCCAGCAGTTCCCGTAGCGGGGCTCGGAAAGATACGCAGTATTTT.